This T cell receptor (beta chain) was sequenced during a study of TIL therapy for anti-PD-1-resistant metastatic lung cancer. Time point reported: pre-treatment sample, taken before nivolumab and TIL therapy. The tumor samples were excised metastases, mostly pleural nodules or supraclavicular lymph nodes. The immunoSEQ assay was v3. Clones were sequenced by immunoSEQ multiplex PCR, and TCRdb holds only the in-frame ones, with some missing. The data show more than 25,000 clones, roughly 72% seen once. V lost 7 bases to trimming and J lost 1 base, with 14 bases between them. The CDR3 length is 14 residues. CDR1 and CDR2 from the germline V gene are SGHAT and FQNNGV.

J is TRBJ2-7 and V is TRBV11-2, with D possibly matching TRBD1 (6 bases). The sequence derives from a person between 25 and 79 years old with non-small cell lung cancer. The sequences come from tumor tissue, collected at baseline. The chain's CDR3 is CASTLNRVSYEQYF. CDR3 in DNA: TGTGCCAGCACCCTGAACAGGGTGTCCTACGAGCAGTACTTC.